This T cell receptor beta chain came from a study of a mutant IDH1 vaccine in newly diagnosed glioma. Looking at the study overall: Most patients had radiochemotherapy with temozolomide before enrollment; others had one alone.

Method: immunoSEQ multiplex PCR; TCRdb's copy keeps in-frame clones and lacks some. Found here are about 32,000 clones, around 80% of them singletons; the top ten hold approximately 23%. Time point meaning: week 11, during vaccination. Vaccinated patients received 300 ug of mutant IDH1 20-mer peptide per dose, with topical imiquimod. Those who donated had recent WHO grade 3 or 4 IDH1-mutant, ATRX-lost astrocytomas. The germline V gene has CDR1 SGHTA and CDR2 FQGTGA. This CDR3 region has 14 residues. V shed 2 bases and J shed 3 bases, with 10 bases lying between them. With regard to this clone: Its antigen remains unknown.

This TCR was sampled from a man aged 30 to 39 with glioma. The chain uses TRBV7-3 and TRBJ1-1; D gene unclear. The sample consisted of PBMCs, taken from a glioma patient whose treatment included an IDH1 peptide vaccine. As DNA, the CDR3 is TGTGCCAGCAGCTTATTAAGGGCGGACACTGAAGCTTTCTTT. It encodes CASSLLRADTEAFF.